This passage covers 8 T cell receptor beta chains from one sample sequenced in a study of CD8 T cells in Susac syndrome. Reverse transcription of roughly 0.5 to 1 ug RNA was performed with random hexamers. TCRdb itself ran the immunoSEQ multiplex PCR reads through MiXCR, one entry per CDR3 protein. The sample yields some 200,000 distinct CDR3 sequences, about 95% seen once. The material sequenced was CD4+ T cells from PBMCs. These receptor sequences come from a human donor with multiple sclerosis.

The gene calls are TRBV3-1 and TRBJ2-7; unclear D gene. Trimming took off 1 base at V and 3 bases at J, with 4 bases between the two ends. Looked up from germline, CDR1 is LGHDT and CDR2 is YNNKEL (reference sequence). CDR3 length equals 12 residues. The DNA for the CDR3 is TGTGCCAGCAGCCAAGGCGACTACGAGCAGTACTTC. Its protein is CASSQGDYEQYF.

The CDR3 region is CASSEWSGELFF. The CDR3 DNA sequence: TGTGCCAGCAGTGAATGGTCCGGGGAGCTGTTTTTT. V usage is TRBV2 and J usage is TRBJ2-2; D call uncertain. The V and J ends lost 2 bases and 6 bases respectively, with 4 bases between them. CDR1 SNHLY and CDR2 FYNNEI come from the germline V gene. CDR3 length: 12 residues.

The J gene is TRBJ2-4, the V gene TRBV29-1, with unresolved D. The CDR3 has 14 amino acids. Germline values: CDR1 SQVTM, CDR2 ANQGSEA. Trimming left V 6 bases short and J 8 bases short, with 20 bases between. The CDR3 spells CSVRPGLLADIQYF. The CDR3 DNA sequence: TGCAGCGTCCGCCCAGGTCTGCTGGCGGACATTCAGTACTTC.

The chain has TRBV25-1 and TRBJ2-4; possible D gene TRBD1, 6 bases. Germline V gene sequence: CDR1 MGHDK, CDR2 SYGVNS. V lost 3 bases, J lost 7 bases, and 10 bases lay in between. The CDR3 length is 13 residues. The CDR3 coding sequence is TGTGCCAGCAGTGAGGGGGCACGGAACATTCAGTACTTC. Protein product: CASSEGARNIQYF.

The chain couples TRBV2 to TRBJ2-1; D is uncertain. The CDR3 length is 13 residues. From germline, CDR1 is SNHLY and CDR2 FYNNEI. V shed 7 bases and J shed 4 bases, with 11 bases lying between them. The CDR3 region is CASTQGSYNEQFF. The DNA for the CDR3 is TGTGCCAGCACCCAAGGCAGTTACAATGAGCAGTTCTTC.

This chain links TRBV2 with TRBJ2-3; 7 bases line up with TRBD1. V shed 8 bases, J shed 5 bases, and the junction held 10 bases outside the gene matches. This CDR3 comprises 14 residues. CDR1 and CDR2 (germline): SNHLY, FYNNEI. CDR3 nucleotides: TGTGCCAGCGATCCGACAGGGTTTATAGATACGCAGTATTTT. Protein sequence: CASDPTGFIDTQYF. Full variable domain (remainder filled in from reference TRBV2 and TRBJ2-3): EPEVTQTPSHQVTQMGQEVILRCVPISNHLYFYWYRQILGQKVEFLVSFYNNEISEKSEIFDDQFSVERPDGSNFTLKIRSTKLEDSAMYFCASDPTGFIDTQYFGPGTRLTVL.

V and J are TRBV29-1 and TRBJ2-7; no firm D call. The V end lost 5 bases, the J end lost 0 bases, and 14 bases lay between the germline ends. Germline V lookup: CDR1 SQVTM, CDR2 ANQGSEA. CDR3 length equals 14 residues. The CDR3 is CSVRFREPSYEQYF. The CDR3 DNA reads TGCAGCGTTCGGTTTAGAGAACCCTCCTACGAGCAGTACTTC.

This clonotype was observed a single time. The chain recombines TRBV11-1 with TRBJ2-7; no firm D call. The CDR3 is made up of 15 amino acids. V was shortened by 4 bases and J by 0 bases, with 13 bases between the two germline ends. Germline V CDR1 and CDR2: SGHAT, FQDESV (reference sequence). CDR3 sequence: CASSSSLAYSYEQYF. The CDR3 bases are TGTGCCAGCAGCTCGTCTCTGGCGTACTCCTACGAGCAGTACTTC.